What follows are 5 T cell receptor beta chains derived from one specimen sequenced in a study of OX40 agonist ivuxolimab in advanced cancers. Data came from immunoSEQ multiplex PCR; TCRdb stores just in-frame clones and leaves some out. The sample includes over 55,000 clones, around 80% of them seen just once. This sample comprised CD4+ or CD8+ T cells sorted from blood, obtained in a trial of the OX40 agonist ivuxolimab. Source of these receptors: an adult with an advanced solid tumor such as melanoma, head and neck, liver or kidney cancer.

The sample holds one count of this clone. The rearrangement joins TRBV14 to TRBJ2-2; D is perhaps TRBD1 (5 bases). The length of the CDR3 is 14 residues. Germline V CDR1 and CDR2: SGHDN, FVKESK. V was cut by 4 bases and J by 7 bases, with 13 bases left in between. The CDR3 DNA reads TGTGCCAGCAGCCCTTTAGGGGTACGCGGGGAGCTGTTTTTT. It codes for CASSPLGVRGELFF.

The V and J genes are TRBV7-9 and TRBJ1-3; D remains unclear. The V and J ends lost 5 bases and 2 bases respectively, with 7 bases between them. The CDR3 consists of 13 residues. In germline, CDR1 is SEHNR, CDR2 FQNEAQ (reference sequence). CDR3 in DNA: TGTGCCAGCAGCCCACTACCTGGAAACACCATATATTTT. It specifies CASSPLPGNTIYF. Full variable domain (remainder filled in from reference TRBV7-9 and TRBJ1-3): DTGVSQNPRHKITKRGQNVTFRCDPISEHNRLYWYRQTLGQGPEFLTYFQNEAQLEKSRLLSDRFSAERPKGSFSTLEIQRTEQGDSAMYLCASSPLPGNTIYFGEGSWLTVV.

V usage is TRBV7-9 and J usage is TRBJ1-2, with 11 bases identical to TRBD1. Losses at the gene ends were 4 bases for V and 4 bases for J; bases not matched to a gene: 11. The CDR3 loop spans 17 amino acids. The germline CDR1 and CDR2 sequences are SEHNR and FQNEAQ (reference sequence). CDR3 loop: CASSSRDRGIGGYGYTF. Written as DNA, the CDR3 is TGTGCCAGCAGCTCCCGGGACAGGGGGATCGGGGGCTATGGCTACACCTTC.

The V gene is TRBV2, the J gene TRBJ1-2, with TRBD1 as a possible D gene (5 bases). The CDR3 contains 13 residues. The germline CDR1 and CDR2 sequences are SNHLY and FYNNEI. The V end was cut by 2 bases, the J end by 5 bases, with 9 bases between. CDR3 amino acids: CASSEMTAYGYTF. The DNA of the CDR3 is TGTGCCAGCAGTGAAATGACAGCTTATGGCTACACCTTC. Full variable domain (outside the CDR3, taken from reference TRBV2 and TRBJ1-2): EPEVTQTPSHQVTQMGQEVILRCVPISNHLYFYWYRQILGQKVEFLVSFYNNEISEKSEIFDDQFSVERPDGSNFTLKIRSTKLEDSAMYFCASSEMTAYGYTFGSGTRLTVV.

This clone was seen a few times. CDR3 sequence (DNA): TGTGCCAGTAGAAGCAGGGGAGGCAATCAGCCCCAGCATTTT. Encoded protein: CASRSRGGNQPQHF. The chain couples TRBV19 to TRBJ1-5, with a possible D match to TRBD1 (6 bases). The CDR3 runs to 14 residues. Trimming stripped 6 bases from V and 2 bases from J, with 11 bases between. Germline values: CDR1 LNHDA, CDR2 SQIVND (reference sequence).